Listed below are T cell receptor beta chains from one sample, sequenced in a study of spatial heterogeneity in lung cancer. TCRdb re-derived calls from the 5' RACE reads in MiXCR, one entry per CDR3 protein. The repertoire holds around 100,000 distinct CDR3 sequences, with about 10% as singletons. This material consisted of PBMCs, taken at follow-up. All receptors come from a female donor with early-stage non-small cell lung cancer. CDR3s include the opening cysteine and the closing phenylalanine or tryptophan. A D gene is named only where the DNA matches it firmly. Only some rows state a clone size, as once, few, many or a class for expanded clones.

13	.	TRBV6-5	TRBJ1-1	.	CASSYGRRAEAFF	TGTGCCAGCAGTTACGGGCGGCGGGCTGAAGCTTTCTTT
17	.	TRBV5-1	TRBJ2-6	.	CASSVEPTGSGANVLTF	TGCGCCAGCAGCGTGGAGCCCACAGGGTCGGGGGCCAACGTCCTGACTTTC
14	few	TRBV29-1	TRBJ2-1	TRBD1	CSVLTGMLYNEQFF	TGCAGCGTTTTGACAGGGATGTTATACAATGAGCAGTTCTTC
15	few	TRBV28	TRBJ2-5	.	CASSIPWGTGETQYF	TGTGCCAGCAGTATCCCCTGGGGCACCGGGGAGACCCAGTACTTC
14	few	TRBV6-5	TRBJ1-1	TRBD1	CASRADRGPTEAFF	TGTGCCAGCAGGGCAGACAGGGGGCCCACTGAAGCTTTCTTT
14	many	TRBV29-1	TRBJ2-1	.	CSVVGGVPYNEQFF	TGCAGCGTTGTAGGGGGAGTCCCCTACAATGAGCAGTTCTTC
15	.	TRBV6-2/TRBV6-3	TRBJ1-3	.	CASSSSSRSGNTIYF	TGTGCCAGCAGTTCCTCTTCCCGCTCTGGAAACACCATATATTTT
13	many	TRBV6-2/TRBV6-3	TRBJ1-6	.	CASSSGNIRPLHF	TGTGCCAGCAGCTCGGGGAACATCCGGCCCCTCCACTTT
15	.	TRBV6-2/TRBV6-3	TRBJ1-1	TRBD1	CASRAESQGATEAFF	TGTGCCAGCAGGGCCGAATCACAGGGGGCAACTGAAGCTTTCTTT
14	.	TRBV20-1	TRBJ2-1	.	CSVRQDATNNEQFF	TGCAGTGTAAGACAGGACGCGACTAACAATGAGCAGTTCTTC
14	few	TRBV3-1	TRBJ2-1	.	CASSQDSGAREQFF	TGTGCCAGCAGCCAAGACTCGGGAGCCCGTGAGCAGTTCTTC
16	few	TRBV6-5	TRBJ2-3	TRBD2	CASSLFGTTSTDTQYF	TGTGCCAGCAGCCTCTTTGGGACTACTAGCACAGATACGCAGTATTTT
15	.	TRBV24-1	TRBJ2-1	TRBD1	CATSDYRGSYNEQFF	TGTGCCACCAGTGATTACAGGGGCTCCTACAATGAGCAGTTCTTC
15	.	TRBV7-6	TRBJ2-7	TRBD1	CASSHPGQGRREQYF	TGTGCCAGCAGCCACCCGGGACAGGGGCGCCGCGAGCAGTACTTC
14	.	TRBV7-9	TRBJ1-2	.	CASSLGSGLGSYTF	TGCGCCAGCAGCTTAGGCTCGGGGCTCGGGAGCTACACCTTC
16	many	TRBV5-1	TRBJ2-1	.	CASSFGSNPTYNEQFF	TGCGCCAGCAGCTTCGGGTCCAACCCCACCTACAATGAGCAGTTCTTC
15	.	TRBV5-5	TRBJ2-1	.	CASSWTPVSYNEQFF	TGTGCCAGCAGCTGGACACCGGTCTCCTACAATGAGCAGTTCTTC
16	many	TRBV28	TRBJ1-2	.	CACRTETYSTRYGYTF	TGTGCCTGTAGGACAGAAACTTACTCTACCCGCTATGGCTACACCTTC
11	few	TRBV20-1	TRBJ1-4	.	CSAREGRKLFF	TGCAGTGCTAGAGAGGGGAGAAAACTGTTTTTT
14	.	TRBV2	TRBJ2-5	.	CASRESGIIETQYF	TGTGCCAGCAGGGAATCCGGTATCATCGAGACCCAGTACTTC
14	many	TRBV2	TRBJ1-1	.	CASTVEGVRTEAFF	TGTGCCAGCACGGTTGAAGGGGTAAGAACTGAAGCTTTCTTT
13	few	TRBV7-3	TRBJ2-2	.	CASRFTNTGELFF	TGTGCCAGCAGATTTACGAACACCGGGGAGCTGTTTTTT
13	many	TRBV6-5	TRBJ1-5	TRBD1	CASTGGPNQPQHF	TGTGCCAGTACAGGGGGCCCCAATCAGCCCCAGCATTTT
15	many	TRBV7-2	TRBJ2-2	.	CASSLGNILTGELFF	TGTGCCAGCAGCTTAGGGAACATTTTAACCGGGGAGCTGTTTTTT
15	.	TRBV12-3/TRBV12-4	TRBJ1-2	.	CASTKPPQKNYGYTF	TGTGCCAGCACCAAACCCCCTCAGAAAAACTATGGCTACACCTTC
11	few	TRBV30	TRBJ2-7	.	CAWASGYEQYF	TGTGCCTGGGCGAGCGGCTACGAGCAGTACTTC
14	few	TRBV5-1	TRBJ1-4	.	CASSMGLPNEKLFF	TGCGCCAGCAGCATGGGGCTCCCCAATGAAAAACTGTTTTTT
14	many	TRBV18	TRBJ1-5	TRBD1	CASSFDRGDQPQHF	TGTGCCAGCTCATTCGACAGGGGCGATCAGCCCCAGCATTTT
15	few	TRBV3-1	TRBJ2-2	.	CASSRFQTNTGELFF	TGTGCCAGCAGCCGTTTTCAGACGAACACCGGGGAGCTGTTTTTT
15	.	TRBV18	TRBJ1-1	.	CASSPWTSRGTEAFF	TGTGCCAGCTCACCATGGACTTCGCGGGGCACTGAAGCTTTCTTT
13	.	TRBV20-1	TRBJ2-5	TRBD1	CSATGQEQETQYF	TGCAGTGCCACCGGACAGGAGCAAGAGACCCAGTACTTC
11	.	TRBV12-3/TRBV12-4	TRBJ2-2	.	CASSFPGELFF	TGTGCCAGCAGTTTTCCCGGGGAGCTGTTTTTT
17	.	TRBV6-6	TRBJ2-1	TRBD2	CASSPGTSGRVLNEQFF	TGTGCCAGCAGTCCTGGGACTAGCGGGAGGGTCCTCAATGAGCAGTTCTTC
14	many	TRBV29-1	TRBJ2-1	TRBD1	CSVTGTGWMNEQFF	TGCAGCGTCACCGGGACAGGGTGGATGAATGAGCAGTTCTTC
14	few	TRBV5-1	TRBJ1-2	.	CASSLEQPFYGYTF	TGCGCCAGCAGCTTGGAGCAGCCCTTCTATGGCTACACCTTC
11	.	TRBV3-1	TRBJ2-4	.	CASSQTGIQYF	TGTGCCAGCAGCCAGACGGGGATTCAGTACTTC
15	.	TRBV28	TRBJ2-3	.	CASRSPGLGTDTQYF	TGTGCCAGCAGAAGCCCGGGACTCGGCACAGATACGCAGTATTTT
16	few	TRBV11-2	TRBJ2-7	.	CASSSQNQGTLYEQYF	TGTGCCAGCAGCTCGCAGAATCAGGGGACCCTCTACGAGCAGTACTTC
14	.	TRBV20-1	TRBJ1-1	.	CSARIGPGNTEAFF	TGCAGTGCTAGAATAGGGCCTGGGAACACTGAAGCTTTCTTT
18	.	TRBV20-1	TRBJ2-3	TRBD2	CSARAPTGTSGRADTQYF	TGCAGTGCTAGAGCCCCGACCGGGACTAGCGGGAGGGCCGATACGCAGTATTTT
14	many	TRBV27	TRBJ1-1	.	CASRSGPRNTEAFF	TGTGCCAGCAGATCAGGGCCAAGGAACACTGAAGCTTTCTTT
16	few	TRBV28	TRBJ1-3	.	CASSPSLTASGNTIYF	TGTGCCAGCAGTCCCTCGTTGACTGCCTCTGGAAACACCATATATTTT
14	few	TRBV20-1	TRBJ2-1	.	CSARRRYAYNEQFF	TGCAGTGCTAGGCGGCGTTACGCCTACAATGAGCAGTTCTTC
14	.	TRBV28	TRBJ1-1	.	CASSVGGMNTEAFF	TGTGCCAGCAGTGTCGGGGGCATGAACACTGAAGCTTTCTTT
13	many	TRBV29-1	TRBJ2-2	TRBD1	CSVQGANTGELFF	TGCAGCGTCCAGGGGGCGAATACCGGGGAGCTGTTTTTT
18	.	TRBV19	TRBJ2-2	TRBD2	CASNPRTSGRGITGELFF	TGTGCCAGTAACCCTAGGACTAGCGGGAGAGGGATCACCGGGGAGCTGTTTTTT
12	few	TRBV28	TRBJ2-7	.	CASSLLVYEQYF	TGTGCCAGCAGTTTATTGGTCTACGAGCAGTACTTC
14	few	TRBV10-2	TRBJ1-5	.	CASSTTGPNQPQHF	TGCGCCAGCAGTACGACCGGACCTAATCAGCCCCAGCATTTT
12	many	TRBV29-1	TRBJ1-4	TRBD1	CSATTGSEKLFF	TGCAGCGCTACGACAGGGAGTGAAAAACTGTTTTTT
12	many	TRBV12-3/TRBV12-4	TRBJ2-3	.	CASSPSPDTQYF	TGTGCCAGCAGCCCTTCGCCAGATACGCAGTATTTT
15	many	TRBV7-3	TRBJ2-5	.	CASSLQGHREETQYF	TGTGCCAGCAGCCTACAGGGCCACCGAGAAGAGACCCAGTACTTC
15	many	TRBV18	TRBJ2-3	TRBD1	CASSPGQGSTDTQYF	TGTGCCAGCTCACCGGGACAGGGGTCAACAGATACGCAGTATTTT
16	.	TRBV19	TRBJ2-1	TRBD2	CASSIIETSDHNEQFF	TGTGCCAGTAGTATCATTGAGACTAGCGACCACAATGAGCAGTTCTTC
14	.	TRBV7-6	TRBJ2-7	.	CASSFRRSSYEQYF	TGTGCCAGCAGCTTTAGACGATCCTCCTACGAGCAGTACTTC
15	.	TRBV7-9	TRBJ2-1	TRBD2	CASSLGLAGEHEQFF	TGTGCCAGCAGCCTCGGACTAGCGGGAGAGCATGAGCAGTTCTTC
16	.	TRBV28	TRBJ2-7	TRBD2	CASSSLSAGGRYEQYF	TGTGCCAGCAGTTCTCTCTCTGCGGGAGGGCGTTACGAGCAGTACTTC
14	many	TRBV20-1	TRBJ1-5	TRBD1	CSARQGAGNQPQHF	TGCAGTGCACGACAGGGGGCTGGCAATCAGCCCCAGCATTTT